The present entry profiles one T cell receptor beta chain with its context. Germline V CDR1 and CDR2: SGHDT, YYEEEE. The CDR3 has 15 residues. Trimming cost V 3 bases and J 1 base; bases outside gene matches: 4. Naive CD8 populations comprised CD45RO-negative cells positively selected for CCR7, excluding terminally differentiated effector memory CD45RA+ cells. Generated by immunoSEQ multiplex PCR, the TCRdb table keeps only in-frame clones and is missing some. There are around 550,000 clones in the sample; roughly 96% occur only once, and over 0.09% lies in the top ten. The data are from a study of shared clonotypes between healthy human individuals. For the study at large: CD4 naive and memory got three plates each, CD8 naive two, CD8 memory one.

Sequencing used naive CD8+ T cells sorted from blood. This TCR was recovered from a woman in her 30s in good health. This sequence joins TRBV5-6 and TRBJ1-5, with 7 positions matching TRBD1. The CDR3, as DNA: TGTGCCAGCAGCTCGGGGACAGCGAGCAATCAGCCCCAGCATTTT. It encodes CASSSGTASNQPQHF.